Detailed here is one TCR beta chain. Its antigen is currently unknown. The sample belongs to a study of CD8 T cells in Susac syndrome. CDR1 and CDR2 from the germline V gene are SNHLY and FYNNEI. The CDR3 runs 15 residues. Deletions cut 3 bases from V and 1 base from J, with 13 bases between. It was with random hexamers that roughly 0.5 to 1 ug RNA was reverse transcribed. Amplification of the TCR beta CDR3 was carried out by immunoSEQ multiplex PCR, which spanned a total of 54 Vbeta and 13 Jbeta segments. From the immunoSEQ multiplex PCR reads, TCRdb called clonotypes with MiXCR, one entry per CDR3 protein. This sample has some 160,000 distinct CDR3 sequences, with roughly nine tenths found just once. Points from the study as a whole: The TCR sequencing and HLA analysis in the study involved a relatively small number of individuals, as the study acknowledged.

Input material: CD4+ T cells from PBMCs. This receptor was obtained from a human donor in good health. This sequence joins TRBV2 and TRBJ2-7; D tentatively fits TRBD1 or TRBD2 (5 bases each). CDR3 nucleotides: TGTGCCAGCAGTGATGGGACGTTTGGATCCTACGAGCAGTACTTC. Its translation is CASSDGTFGSYEQYF.